What follows describes a single T cell receptor beta chain. These data come from a study of blood T cell repertoires in COVID-19. Turning to the study itself: Samples taken during acute and convalescent COVID-19 were collected in the United States, Italy and Spain.

Self-reported history from a screening survey and questionnaire set each donor's cohort. In Cohort 3, a recovered donor had either two negative PCRs, clearance, or symptom resolution. Authors' data handling: Amplification of reference gene primers was used by the study to estimate nucleated cell counts. Method: immunoSEQ multiplex PCR; TCRdb's copy keeps in-frame clones and lacks some. D and trimming were read from the DNA, whereas the V and J calls and clone size are those reported in that table. There are around 300,000 clones in the sample; about 87% occur only once, and about 5% lies in the top ten. After removal of 3 bases from V and 3 bases from J, the junction contained 10 bases not matched to a gene. The germline V gene encodes CDR1 SEHNR and CDR2 FQNEAQ (reference sequence). This CDR3 has 16 amino acids.

The clonotype was recovered from a man between 25 and 39 years old who had recovered from COVID-19. V is TRBV7-9 and J is TRBJ2-7; 8 positions match TRBD1. The material sequenced was PBMCs or T cells enriched from blood (not recorded which). The CDR3 DNA is TGTGCCAGCAGCTTCCCGACAGGGGTCAAAGACTACGAGCAGTACTTC. Its translation: CASSFPTGVKDYEQYF.